The next 28 T cell receptor beta chains were all read from a single sample in a study of technical replicates of blood from a few donors. The data were produced by immunoSEQ multiplex PCR, yet TCRdb's version contains in-frame clones alone and is incomplete. The table records 65,000 to 85,000 clones, about nine tenths of them present only once. Sequencing was performed on T cells isolated from PBMCs. These receptors were obtained from a human donor in good health.

V and J are TRBV7-6 and TRBJ2-2; 8 positions agree with TRBD2. The CDR3 loop spans 15 amino acids. Germline assignment: CDR1 SGHVS and CDR2 FNYEAQ. V trimming: 4 bases; J trimming: 7 bases; junction bases outside the gene matches: 8. The CDR3 here is CASSSTSGSGGELFF. CDR3 bases: TGTGCCAGCAGCTCAACCAGCGGGAGCGGCGGGGAGCTGTTTTTT.

The V call is TRBV10-1, the J call TRBJ1-1; D unresolved. V shed 3 bases and J shed 0 bases, with 5 bases lying between them. The germline V gene encodes CDR1 WNHNN and CDR2 SYGVQD (reference sequence). The CDR3 is 13 residues long. The DNA for the CDR3 is TGCGCCAGCAGTGACGGGTTGAACACTGAAGCTTTCTTT. Amino acid sequence: CASSDGLNTEAFF.

This sequence joins TRBV28 and TRBJ1-2, with 9 bases identical to TRBD1. Germline V gene sequence: CDR1 MDHEN, CDR2 SYDVKM. CDR3 length: 15 amino acids. The V segment lost 6 bases and the J segment 2 bases; nucleotides outside the gene matches: 7. In nucleotides, the CDR3 is TGTGCCAGCAGGGACAGGGGCAGGCTGAACTATGGCTACACCTTC. Its translation is CASRDRGRLNYGYTF.

The chain employs TRBV27 and TRBJ1-2; 9 nucleotides agree with TRBD1. The trim removed 5 bases at V and 6 bases at J, leaving 10 bases unmatched. This CDR3 is 15 amino acids long. Germline assignment: CDR1 MNHEY and CDR2 SMNVEV (reference sequence). CDR3 amino acids: CASSMTGGLEDGYTF. CDR3 DNA sequence: TGTGCCAGCAGTATGACAGGGGGACTTGAGGATGGCTACACCTTC.

The V and J genes are TRBV6-1 and TRBJ1-5; 9 bases are shared with TRBD1. Trimming at V came to 4 bases and at J to 0 bases, leaving 7 bases not matched to a gene. Germline values: CDR1 MNHNS, CDR2 SASEGT. The CDR3 consists of 17 residues. CDR3 in DNA: TGTGCCAGCAGTGGGGGGACAGGGAGAAATAGCAATCAGCCCCAGCATTTT. Its protein is CASSGGTGRNSNQPQHF.

V is TRBV7-3 and J is TRBJ2-5; D ambiguous. This CDR3 region has 13 residues. Per the germline V gene, CDR1 is SGHTA and CDR2 is FQGTGA. The V gene lost 2 bases and the J gene lost 1 base, with 5 bases spanning the gap. This CDR3 reads CASSLLVQETQYF. The CDR3 DNA is TGTGCCAGCAGCTTACTTGTCCAAGAGACCCAGTACTTC.

This chain's CDR3 is CAWSLEGETQYF. DNA of the CDR3: TGTGCCTGGAGTCTGGAGGGAGAGACCCAGTACTTC. V usage is TRBV30 and J usage is TRBJ2-5; perhaps TRBD2 as D (6 bases). Germline CDR1 is GTSNPN and CDR2 is SVGIG (reference sequence). V was pared by 2 bases and J by 4 bases, with 8 bases between. The CDR3 is 12 amino acids.

The chain has TRBV6-5 and TRBJ2-7; possibly TRBD2 for D (6 bases). Looked up from germline, CDR1 is MNHEY and CDR2 is SVGAGI. The V gene lost 2 bases and the J gene lost 2 bases, with 13 bases spanning the gap. The CDR3 sequence is 15 residues long. For the CDR3, the DNA is TGTGCCAGCAGTTACGGTTGGGGGGAGACCTACGAGCAGTACTTC. It specifies CASSYGWGETYEQYF.

The chain combines TRBV10-1 with TRBJ2-1, with TRBD2 matching 10 bases. Trimming cost V 7 bases and J 5 bases; bases outside gene matches: 2. The CDR3 consists of 13 residues. Germline V CDR1 and CDR2: WNHNN, SYGVQD (reference sequence). DNA for the CDR3: TGCGCCAGCATTCTAGCGGGAGACAATGAGCAGTTCTTC. This sequence encodes CASILAGDNEQFF.

The V and J genes are TRBV9 and TRBJ2-2; D remains unclear. There are 13 residues in the CDR3. Trimming took 3 bases from V and 6 from J, leaving 9 bases between them. CDR1 and CDR2 from the germline V gene are SGDLS and YYNGEE. CDR3 nucleotides: TGTGCCAGCAGCGCAGACATTTCCGGGGAGCTGTTTTTT. This encodes CASSADISGELFF.

Only one count was recorded for this clone. CDR3 in amino acids: CASSPVTGNEQFF. The CDR3 bases are TGTGCCAGTAGTCCCGTGACAGGCAATGAGCAGTTCTTC. V is TRBV19 and J is TRBJ2-1, with TRBD1 as a possible D gene (6 bases). The germline V gene encodes CDR1 LNHDA and CDR2 SQIVND (reference sequence). Trimming took 5 bases from V and 6 from J, leaving 11 bases between them. The CDR3 is 13 amino acids.

The genes are TRBV28 and TRBJ1-2; TRBD1 might be the D (5 bases). V was shortened by 3 bases and J by 0 bases, with 11 bases between the two germline ends. The germline V gene encodes CDR1 MDHEN and CDR2 SYDVKM. This CDR3 comprises 15 residues. CDR3 in DNA: TGTGCCAGCAGTTTGGGGGGTTTAGCTAACTATGGCTACACCTTC. It yields the protein CASSLGGLANYGYTF.

This clone occurred once. The chain recombines TRBV6-5 with TRBJ1-3, with D uncertain. In germline, CDR1 is MNHEY, CDR2 SVGAGI. The CDR3 extends over 13 amino acids. V shed 6 bases and J shed 0 bases, with 6 bases lying between them. The CDR3 DNA reads TGTGCCAGCAGGGAGTCCTCTGGAAACACCATATATTTT. This sequence encodes CASRESSGNTIYF.

V usage is TRBV21-1 and J usage is TRBJ1-5; the table's D gene call, TRBD1, was not cross checked with the DNA. TRBV21-1 has pseudogene status. The CDR3 spans 16 residues. Here the CDR3 reads CASSKDDRYSNQPQHF. In DNA, the CDR3 is TGTGCCAGCAGCAAAGATGACAGATATAGCAATCAGCCCCAGCATTTT.

The V gene is TRBV5-4, the J gene TRBJ2-3, with TRBD1 identical over 8 bases. Germline V lookup: CDR1 SGHNT, CDR2 YYREEE (reference sequence). CDR3 length: 16 residues. The junction had 8 bases not matched to a gene; V was cut back by 4 bases and J by 1 base. CDR3 DNA: TGTGCCAGCAGCCCCGGACAGGGTTTAGGCACAGATACGCAGTATTTT. Encoded protein: CASSPGQGLGTDTQYF.

The chain couples TRBV7-8 to TRBJ1-4; 9 positions match TRBD1. Germline V lookup: CDR1 SGHVS, CDR2 FQNEAQ. The CDR3 is made up of 18 amino acids. The J segment lost 0 bases and the V segment lost 3 bases, leaving 8 bases of the junction unmatched. The CDR3 is CASSFALGDRATNEKLFF. The DNA for the CDR3 is TGTGCCAGCAGCTTCGCGCTAGGGGACAGGGCAACTAATGAAAAACTGTTTTTT. The variable domain in full, with the rest retrieved from reference TRBV7-8 and TRBJ1-4, is GAGVSQSPRYKVAKRGQDVALRCDPISGHVSLFWYQQALGQGPEFLTYFQNEAQLDKSGLPSDRFFAERPEGSVSTLKIQRTQQEDSAVYLCASSFALGDRATNEKLFFGSGTQLSVL.

CDR3 nucleotide sequence: TGTGCCAGTAGTGTTGGACAGATTAACTATGGCTACACCTTC. It encodes CASSVGQINYGYTF. V usage is TRBV19 and J usage is TRBJ1-2, with D perhaps TRBD1 (6 bases). Per the germline V gene, CDR1 is LNHDA and CDR2 is SQIVND (reference sequence). This CDR3 has 14 residues. Trimming left V 5 bases short and J 1 base short, with 11 bases between.

V gene TRBV4-1 combines with J gene TRBJ2-3, with TRBD2 matching 10 bases. Germline values: CDR1 MGHRA, CDR2 YSYEKL. J lost 6 bases, V lost 5 bases, and 8 bases had no gene match. The CDR3 consists of 15 residues. CDR3 amino acids: CASSISSGSPDTQYF. CDR3 DNA: TGCGCCAGCAGCATCTCTAGCGGGAGTCCCGATACGCAGTATTTT.

This chain joins TRBV11-3 and TRBJ2-7, with D possibly matching TRBD2 (6 bases). The CDR3 is 15 amino acids. Germline CDR1 reads SGHNT; CDR2 reads YENEEA. The germline V and J ends were trimmed by 1 base and 0 bases, with 10 bases remaining between them. The CDR3, as DNA: TGTGCCAGCAGCTTAGGGGCGGGATACTCCTACGAGCAGTACTTC. Residues: CASSLGAGYSYEQYF.

This chain links TRBV6-6 with TRBJ2-2; weak D call: TRBD1 (5 bases). CDR1 and CDR2 from the germline V gene are MNHNY and SVGAGI (reference sequence). V lost 1 base, J lost 0 bases, and 6 bases lay in between. CDR3 length: 15 amino acids. The CDR3 loop reads CASSYWGANTGELFF. The DNA for the CDR3 is TGTGCCAGCAGTTACTGGGGCGCGAACACCGGGGAGCTGTTTTTT.

The chain links TRBV6-1 to TRBJ2-7, with D possibly matching TRBD2 (5 bases). Germline CDR1 and CDR2: MNHNS and SASEGT. The CDR3 totals 13 residues. Trimming stripped 4 bases from V and 0 bases from J, with 7 bases between. CDR3 loop: CASSAGSSYEQYF. CDR3 sequence (DNA): TGTGCCAGCAGTGCGGGGAGCTCCTACGAGCAGTACTTC.

CDR3 protein: CASRLTGMNEKLFF. In DNA form, the CDR3 reads TGTGCCAGCAGACTCACAGGAATGAATGAAAAACTGTTTTTT. The chain recombines TRBV6-1 with TRBJ1-4; D may be TRBD1 (5 bases). The CDR3 sequence is 14 residues long. Trimming removed 6 bases at V and 5 bases at J, with 13 bases between. Germline CDR1 is MNHNS and CDR2 is SASEGT.

The chain recombines TRBV9 with TRBJ2-2; 10 bases agree with TRBD2. V shed 5 bases, J shed 4 bases, and the junction held 5 bases outside the gene matches. The CDR3 spans 15 residues. Germline loops: CDR1 SGDLS, CDR2 YYNGEE. CDR3: CASSTLAGVTGELFF. The CDR3 nucleotides are TGTGCCAGCAGTACCCTAGCGGGAGTCACCGGGGAGCTGTTTTTT.

The chain is built from TRBV18 and TRBJ1-4, with TRBD1 identical over 7 bases. This CDR3 region has 17 residues. Germline trimming cut 3 bases from V and 7 bases from J; bases unmatched to any gene: 14. In germline, CDR1 is KGHSH, CDR2 LQKENI. CDR3 nucleotides: TGTGCCAGCTCACCGCAGCGACAGGGAGCGATCGGTGAAAAACTGTTTTTT. Translation: CASSPQRQGAIGEKLFF.

V is TRBV21-1 and J is TRBJ1-5; TRBD1 reflects the table's D call only, with no check against the DNA. TRBV21-1 corresponds to a pseudogene. The CDR3 contains 15 residues. For the CDR3, the DNA is TGTGCCAGCAGCATTTTCAGGGGATATTTTCAGCCCCAGCATTTT. This translates into CASSIFRGYFQPQHF.

V gene TRBV27 combines with J gene TRBJ2-2; D is unresolved. The germline V gene has CDR1 MNHEY and CDR2 SMNVEV (reference sequence). The germline V and J ends were trimmed by 4 bases and 1 base, with 4 bases remaining between them. This CDR3 spans 13 amino acids. The CDR3 reads CASSYGNTGELFF. Written as DNA, the CDR3 is TGTGCCAGCAGTTACGGGAACACCGGGGAGCTGTTTTTT.

The J gene is TRBJ2-7, the V gene TRBV6-5; no firm D call. Trimming cost V 0 bases and J 6 bases, with 12 bases left between them. Per the germline V gene, CDR1 is MNHEY and CDR2 is SVGAGI. The CDR3 has 14 amino acids. In DNA, the CDR3 is TGTGCCAGCAGTTACTCAAAAATCGCGCGCGAGCAGTACTTC. Its translation: CASSYSKIAREQYF.

The chain links TRBV4-1 to TRBJ1-5; D is ambiguous. This CDR3 is built from 12 residues. The V gene's germline CDR1 is MGHRA and CDR2 YSYEKL. With 4 bases removed from V and 7 bases from J, the gap between germline ends came to 8 bases. This CDR3 reads CASSPGNQPQHF. CDR3 nucleotides: TGCGCCAGCAGCCCCGGGAACCAGCCCCAGCATTTT.